The 11 T cell receptor beta chains below all came from one sample that was sequenced in a study of cytomegalovirus exposure and HLA in healthy donors. PCR employed 60 Vbeta and 13 Jbeta primers. Sequenced by immunoSEQ multiplex PCR; TCRdb stores in-frame clones only, minus some. Here the sample spans 150,000 to 200,000 clones, roughly four fifths being singletons. Sequencing was done on a sample of PBMCs. The receptors here all came from a woman in her twenties or thirties in good health and CMV-seropositive.

The chain is built from TRBV7-2 and TRBJ1-1; weak D call: TRBD1 (6 bases). The CDR3 has 16 amino acids. With 1 base removed from V and 4 bases from J, the gap between germline ends came to 16 bases. Looked up from germline, CDR1 is SGHTA and CDR2 is FQGNSA. Here the CDR3 reads CASSLVGGGLGTEAFF. Written as DNA, the CDR3 is TGTGCCAGCAGCTTAGTTGGGGGCGGTCTGGGCACTGAAGCTTTCTTT.

This chain joins TRBV6-6 and TRBJ2-1; 8 nucleotides agree with TRBD2. Germline V lookup: CDR1 MNHNY, CDR2 SVGAGI (reference sequence). V dropped 7 bases and J dropped 5; count of bases not matched to a gene: 7. This CDR3 is 14 amino acids long. The DNA of the CDR3 is TGTGCCAGCACCCCGGGAGGGTTTGACAATGAGCAGTTCTTC. It specifies CASTPGGFDNEQFF.

This clone occurred a few times. The chain carries TRBV2 and TRBJ2-7; weak D call: TRBD1 (5 bases). The CDR3 is made up of 14 amino acids. From germline, CDR1 is SNHLY and CDR2 FYNNEI. With 6 bases removed from V and 7 bases from J, the gap between germline ends came to 19 bases. The CDR3 loop is CASRLTDQSTEQYF. CDR3 in DNA: TGTGCCAGCAGGCTGACAGACCAATCCACAGAGCAGTACTTC.

This sequence joins TRBV25-1 and TRBJ1-4, with 11 bases fitting TRBD1. This CDR3 spans 15 amino acids. V was pared by 5 bases and J by 7 bases, with 6 bases of the junction left unmatched. Germline V gives CDR1 MGHDK, CDR2 SYGVNS. The CDR3 loop is CASSPPGTGGEKLFF. DNA of the CDR3: TGTGCCAGCAGTCCTCCCGGGACAGGGGGTGAAAAACTGTTTTTT.

This chain joins TRBV5-6 and TRBJ1-4, with D maybe TRBD1 (6 bases). The germline V gene has CDR1 SGHDT and CDR2 YYEEEE. Between the trimmed V and J ends, which lost 4 bases and 4 bases, there was a span of 14 bases. The length of the CDR3 is 15 residues. For the CDR3, the DNA is TGTGCCAGCAGCCCCTCGGGACACAATAATGAAAAACTGTTTTTT. Its translation is CASSPSGHNNEKLFF.

DNA for the CDR3: TGTGCCATCAGTGAGTCGGCCCAAATGGAGGATTGGGCCTACTTC. It yields the protein CAISESAQMEDWAYF. This chain links TRBV10-3 with TRBJ2-7, with D perhaps matching TRBD2 (5 bases). This CDR3 spans 15 amino acids. Trimming removed 0 bases from V and 13 bases from J, with 22 bases in between. Germline CDR1 ENHRY, CDR2 SYGVKD.

The V gene is TRBV6-1, the J gene TRBJ1-2, with no clear D. The ends were cut back, 2 bases at V and 4 bases at J, with 11 bases in the middle. The CDR3 has 14 amino acids. The germline CDR1 and CDR2 sequences are MNHNS and SASEGT. CDR3 in amino acids: CASSENGVVYGYTF. CDR3 nucleotide sequence: TGTGCCAGCAGTGAAAATGGAGTGGTCTATGGCTACACCTTC.

The chain carries TRBV6-6 and TRBJ1-1; D is possibly TRBD1 (6 bases). The CDR3 loop spans 16 amino acids. V lost 3 bases, J lost 3 bases, and 17 bases lay in between. CDR1 and CDR2 (germline): MNHNY, SVGAGI (reference sequence). In DNA form, the CDR3 reads TGTGCCAGCAGTTATAGGGGGTCAAGGTACGACACTGAAGCTTTCTTT. The encoded protein is CASSYRGSRYDTEAFF.

This clone appeared a single time. The chain has TRBV5-8 and TRBJ1-2; 8 nucleotides align to TRBD1. Trimming cost V 0 bases and J 6 bases; bases outside gene matches: 4. The CDR3 has 14 amino acids. CDR1 is SGHTS, CDR2 YDEGEE, per germline. The CDR3 reads CASSLGQGNHGYTF. Here the CDR3 DNA reads TGTGCCAGCAGCTTGGGACAGGGGAACCATGGCTACACCTTC. Filled out from reference TRBV5-8 and TRBJ1-2, the complete variable domain reads EAGVTQSPTHLIKTRGQQATLRCSPISGHTSVYWYQQALGLGLQFLLWYDEGEERNRGNFPPRFSGRQFPNYSSELNVNALELEDSALYLCASSLGQGNHGYTFGSGTRLTVV.

The chain has TRBV5-6 and TRBJ1-2; 10 bases line up with TRBD1. This CDR3 has 18 amino acids. Germline CDR1 reads SGHDT; CDR2 reads YYEEEE. V dropped 4 bases and J dropped 2; count of bases not matched to a gene: 14. The CDR3 DNA is TGTGCCAGCAGCGTAACCGGGACAGGGGTAGGGGCAAACTATGGCTACACCTTC. Its translation is CASSVTGTGVGANYGYTF.

This chain links TRBV27 with TRBJ2-3, with D tentatively TRBD1 (6 bases). V dropped 2 bases and J dropped 5 bases, with 14 bases sitting between them. Germline loops: CDR1 MNHEY, CDR2 SMNVEV (reference sequence). CDR3 length: 15 residues. The CDR3 DNA is TGTGCCAGCAGTTTAAGGGGGTATTCACAAGATACGCAGTATTTT. Its protein is CASSLRGYSQDTQYF.